This note documents a single T cell receptor beta chain sequence. What it recognizes is unknown. This specimen belongs to a study of T cell repertoires in cytomegalovirus infection. Between the trimmed V and J ends, which lost 3 bases and 7 bases, there was a span of 13 bases. The CDR3 loop spans 13 amino acids. The germline gives CDR1 SGHVS, CDR2 FNYEAQ. Whole-study results and caveats: Ex vivo, HLA-C-restricted CMV-specific TCR beta clonotypes prevailed over the rest of the response.

Via MiXCR, TCRdb re-called the reads, giving one row per CDR3 protein. The sample has about 350,000 distinct CDR3 sequences, roughly 34% seen once. Sequenced here: cultured PBMCs, sampled from culture after CMV antigen stimulation. V usage is TRBV7-6 and J usage is TRBJ2-7; the D call may be TRBD1 or TRBD2 (5 bases each). The sequence derives from a human donor in good health (CMV status not recorded). Some clones in this sample may be carry-over from other donors' samples. DNA of the CDR3: TGTGCCAGCAGCTTTCCCGTTGAGGGGGAGCAGTACGTC. As protein: CASSFPVEGEQYV.